The next 27 T cell receptor beta chains were all read from a single sample in a study of blood T cell repertoires in COVID-19. Sequencing used immunoSEQ multiplex PCR; TCRdb keeps in-frame clones, though not all of them. This sample yields 20,000 to 25,000 clones, of which more than 85% are seen a single time; over 3% belongs to the top ten. Sample: peripheral blood. The receptors stem from a woman aged 70-85 years with active COVID-19.

This chain uses TRBV28 with TRBJ2-7, with D maybe TRBD1 (7 bases). The CDR3 is made up of 12 amino acids. Germline V lookup: CDR1 MDHEN, CDR2 SYDVKM. Trimming shortened V by 4 bases and J by 11 bases, and 15 bases separated the two germline ends. CDR3 residues: CASSWGATGEYF. CDR3 DNA sequence: TGTGCCAGCAGTTGGGGGGCAACAGGGGAGTACTTC. Combining the CDR3 with reference TRBV28 and TRBJ2-7 gives the whole variable domain DVKVTQSSRYLVKRTGEKVFLECVQDMDHENMFWYRQDPGLGLRLIYFSYDVKMKEKGDIPEGYSVSREKKERFSLILESASTNQTSMYLCASSWGATGEYFGPGTRLTVT.

The chain has TRBV28 and TRBJ2-4, with 10 bases lining up with TRBD1. The ends lost 4 bases at V and 8 bases at J; junction bases unmatched: 5. Germline lookup yields CDR1 MDHEN and CDR2 SYDVKM. The CDR3 has 14 residues. CDR3 DNA: TGTGCCAGCAGTTCGGACAGGGGGGTGGACATTCAGTACTTC. This gives the protein CASSSDRGVDIQYF.

This clone was detected only once. This rearrangement joins TRBV4-2 to TRBJ1-1, with D possibly matching TRBD1 (6 bases). V was trimmed by 3 bases and J by 4 bases, leaving 12 bases between them. Germline CDR1 and CDR2: LGHNA and YNFKEQ. This CDR3 contains 14 residues. CDR3 residues: CASSHDTGFTEAFF. In DNA form, the CDR3 reads TGTGCCAGCAGCCATGATACAGGGTTCACTGAAGCTTTCTTT.

V gene TRBV18 combines with J gene TRBJ1-4; possible D gene TRBD1, 5 bases. The CDR3 has 16 residues. With 6 bases removed from V and 5 bases from J, the gap between germline ends came to 19 bases. Germline loops: CDR1 KGHSH, CDR2 LQKENI. CDR3 bases: TGTGCCAGCTCCCCGAGTACAGGTGTCCCGAATGAAAAACTGTTTTTT. Protein product: CASSPSTGVPNEKLFF.

The rearrangement uses TRBV19 and TRBJ2-1; tentatively, D is TRBD2 (5 bases). The CDR3 runs to 15 residues. V was pared by 7 bases and J by 3 bases, with 16 bases between. Germline assignment: CDR1 LNHDA and CDR2 SQIVND (reference sequence). CDR3 region: CASKDRSGSYNEQFF. The CDR3 DNA reads as TGTGCCAGTAAGGATCGCAGCGGTAGCTACAATGAGCAGTTCTTC.

The CDR3 loop reads CASSNRDSSTDTQYF. DNA for the CDR3: TGTGCCAGCAGCAATAGGGACAGTAGCACAGATACGCAGTATTTT. The V gene is TRBV11-2, the J gene TRBJ2-3; 7 nucleotides align to TRBD1. The CDR3 consists of 15 residues. The germline V gene has CDR1 SGHAT and CDR2 FQNNGV. V gave up 5 bases and J gave up 0 bases; unmatched junction bases: 5.

A remark on this clone: A read error may account for a junction end that differs from germline. This rearrangement joins TRBV5-4 to TRBJ2-7; 11 bases agree with TRBD1. The CDR3 has 13 residues. Germline CDR1 is SGHNT and CDR2 is YYREEE (reference sequence). This CDR3 is CASGMDRGPSKTF. CDR3 bases: TGTGCCAGCGGGATGGACAGGGGGCCCTCCAAGACCTTC. The whole variable domain, remainder taken from reference TRBV5-4 and TRBJ2-7, is ETGVTQSPTHLIKTRGQQVTLRCSSQSGHNTVSWYQQALGQGPQFIFQYYREEENGRGNFPPRFSGLQFPNYSSELNVNALELDDSALYLCASGMDRGPSKTFGPGTRLTVT.

The chain uses TRBV5-1 and TRBJ1-6; D not certain. Germline CDR1 SGHRS, CDR2 YFSETQ. Trimming took off 4 bases at V and 7 bases at J, with 12 bases between the two ends. This CDR3 contains 14 residues. In DNA form, the CDR3 reads TGCGCCAGCAGCCGCGCGGAAAGAAATTCACCCCTCCACTTT. As protein: CASSRAERNSPLHF. The variable domain in full, completed from reference TRBV5-1 and TRBJ1-6, reads KAGVTQTPRYLIKTRGQQVTLSCSPISGHRSVSWYQQTPGQGLQFLFEYFSETQRNKGNFPGRFSGRQFSNSRSEMNVSTLELGDSALYLCASSRAERNSPLHFGNGTRLTVT.

On this clone: Sequence at one end of the junction differs from germline and may be a read error. The rearrangement links TRBV6-1 to TRBJ2-1; D not resolved. CDR1 is MNHNS and CDR2 is SASEGT in the germline V gene. The CDR3 spans 18 residues. The CDR3 DNA follows: TGTGCCAGCACTGAATGGATTGGAGCTGCTACTAAAGTCAATGAGCAGTTCTTC. It codes for CASTEWIGAATKVNEQFF.

The chain has TRBV14 and TRBJ2-7; D may be TRBD1 (5 bases). There are 14 residues in the CDR3. Trimming removed 0 bases at V and 5 bases at J, with 11 bases between. Germline assignment: CDR1 SGHDN and CDR2 FVKESK. The CDR3 is CASSQEDTPNEQYF. The DNA of the CDR3 is TGTGCCAGCAGCCAAGAGGACACTCCGAACGAGCAGTACTTC.

This rearrangement joins TRBV5-1 to TRBJ2-7; 7 positions match TRBD2. The CDR3 is 14 residues long. Germline lookup yields CDR1 SGHRS and CDR2 YFSETQ. The V gene end was trimmed by 2 bases and the J gene end by 12 bases; junction bases not matched to a gene: 14. Here the CDR3 DNA reads TGCGCCAGCAGCTTAAGCGGGACGGCTTCCGGGGGGTACTTC. This codes for CASSLSGTASGGYF. The whole variable domain, remainder taken from reference TRBV5-1 and TRBJ2-7, is KAGVTQTPRYLIKTRGQQVTLSCSPISGHRSVSWYQQTPGQGLQFLFEYFSETQRNKGNFPGRFSGRQFSNSRSEMNVSTLELGDSALYLCASSLSGTASGGYFGPGTRLTVT.

V is TRBV23-1 and J is TRBJ1-5, with 7 bases that match TRBD1. TRBV23-1 is placed among ORFs of uncertain function. This CDR3 spans 20 amino acids. V was clipped by 0 bases and J by 1 base; unmatched bases: 15. CDR3: CASSQSGPRQGLRSNQPQHF. Written as DNA, the CDR3 is TGCGCCAGCAGTCAATCTGGTCCCCGACAGGGTTTGAGGAGCAATCAGCCCCAGCATTTT.

The V gene is TRBV7-9, the J gene TRBJ1-1; a possible D gene is TRBD1 (6 bases). V shed 1 base and J shed 6 bases, with 12 bases lying between them. CDR3 length: 14 amino acids. Germline CDR1 reads SEHNR; CDR2 reads FQNEAQ (reference sequence). CDR3 residues: CASSLGDMRPEAFF. The CDR3 region has the DNA TGTGCCAGCAGCTTAGGGGACATGAGGCCTGAAGCTTTCTTT.

The rearrangement uses TRBV2 and TRBJ1-5, with D uncertain. Looked up from germline, CDR1 is SNHLY and CDR2 is FYNNEI. The CDR3 totals 14 residues. V lost 8 bases to trimming and J lost 3 bases, with 14 bases between them. Written as DNA, the CDR3 is TGTGCCAGCGAACCTGACAACTTCAATCAGCCCCAGCATTTT. Translation: CASEPDNFNQPQHF. Drawing the rest from reference TRBV2 and TRBJ1-5, the complete variable domain is EPEVTQTPSHQVTQMGQEVILRCVPISNHLYFYWYRQILGQKVEFLVSFYNNEISEKSEIFDDQFSVERPDGSNFTLKIRSTKLEDSAMYFCASEPDNFNQPQHFGDGTRLSIL.

This chain connects TRBV6-2 or TRBV6-3 to TRBJ2-7; D is uncertain. The CDR3 has 12 residues. Germline V gene sequence: CDR1 MNHEY, CDR2 SVGEGT. Trimming pared 6 bases from V and 6 bases from J, leaving 12 bases between. As DNA, the CDR3 is TGTGCCAGCAGCTATATAAGCTCCGAGCAGTACTTC. Translation: CASSYISSEQYF.

The chain carries TRBV24-1 and TRBJ2-7; 8 bases line up with TRBD2. Germline trimming cut 2 bases from V and 0 bases from J; bases unmatched to any gene: 8. The germline V gene has CDR1 KGHDR and CDR2 SFDVKD. CDR3 length equals 17 residues. The CDR3 region is CATSDSKAGDPSYEQYF. For the CDR3, the DNA is TGTGCCACCAGTGATTCTAAAGCGGGAGACCCCTCCTACGAGCAGTACTTC.

The chain's CDR3 is CASSLRQQGEQFF. As DNA, the CDR3 is TGCGCCAGCAGCTTGAGACAACAGGGTGAGCAGTTCTTC. This chain joins TRBV5-1 and TRBJ2-1, with D tentatively TRBD1 (6 bases). The CDR3 sequence is 13 residues long. Trimming cost V 1 base and J 9 bases, with 11 bases left between them. CDR1 is SGHRS, CDR2 YFSETQ, per germline.

The V call is TRBV5-4, the J call TRBJ1-6, with TRBD1 identical over 9 bases. Trimming cost V 4 bases and J 6 bases; bases outside gene matches: 5. The CDR3 contains 15 residues. Germline lookup yields CDR1 SGHNT and CDR2 YYREEE (reference sequence). In nucleotides, the CDR3 is TGTGCCAGCAGCCCTCCGACAGGGGGTAATTCACCCCTCCACTTT. Protein sequence: CASSPPTGGNSPLHF.

This chain uses TRBV19 with TRBJ2-1; D unclear. The V end lost 5 bases, the J end lost 0 bases, and 11 bases lay between the germline ends. In germline, CDR1 is LNHDA, CDR2 SQIVND (reference sequence). The CDR3 consists of 15 residues. The CDR3 DNA sequence: TGTGCCAGTAGTGGTTTCGCCAGCTCCTACAATGAGCAGTTCTTC. Its translation: CASSGFASSYNEQFF.

This clone came up a few times. The chain links TRBV29-1 to TRBJ2-5; 8 bases line up with TRBD2. This CDR3 is 14 amino acids long. CDR1 is SQVTM and CDR2 is ANQGSEA in the germline V gene. The V gene end was trimmed by 8 bases and the J gene end by 5 bases; junction bases not matched to a gene: 13. CDR3: CSFRTSLVKETQYF. The CDR3 DNA reads as TGCAGCTTCCGGACTAGCCTTGTTAAGGAGACCCAGTACTTC.

The V call is TRBV5-1, the J call TRBJ2-2; tentative D call: TRBD2 (5 bases). Germline V gene sequence: CDR1 SGHRS, CDR2 YFSETQ. There are 17 residues in the CDR3. Trimming shortened V by 6 bases and J by 4 bases, and 22 bases separated the two germline ends. CDR3 region: CASTQGRRVAGTGELFF. CDR3 nucleotide sequence: TGCGCCAGCACCCAAGGGAGAAGGGTAGCAGGCACCGGGGAGCTGTTTTTT.

The genes are TRBV5-4 and TRBJ2-3; tentative D call: TRBD1 (6 bases). Between the trimmed V and J ends, which lost 2 bases and 3 bases, there was a span of 10 bases. CDR1 and CDR2 from the germline V gene are SGHNT and YYREEE (reference sequence). This CDR3 contains 14 residues. DNA of the CDR3: TGTGCCAGCAGCTTACCAGGGGTTACAGATACGCAGTATTTT. Protein product: CASSLPGVTDTQYF.

This chain links TRBV6-4 with TRBJ2-1, with TRBD2 matching 7 bases. The germline gives CDR1 MRHNA, CDR2 SNTAGT. This CDR3 contains 15 residues. The J segment lost 8 bases and the V segment lost 3 bases, leaving 10 bases of the junction unmatched. CDR3: CASSEASGTKDEQFF. The CDR3 DNA reads as TGTGCCAGCAGTGAAGCCTCCGGGACTAAAGATGAGCAGTTCTTC.

This clone showed up just once. The CDR3 here is CASSPGTGAWGQYF. In nucleotides, the CDR3 is TGTGCCAGCTCCCCCGGGACAGGGGCCTGGGGGCAGTACTTC. The chain recombines TRBV18 with TRBJ2-7; 10 bases match TRBD1. The V gene's germline CDR1 is KGHSH and CDR2 LQKENI. This CDR3 is built from 14 residues. Trimming took 6 bases from V and 9 from J; bases not matched to a gene: 11.

This clone has just one count. This chain links TRBV19 with TRBJ2-3; D perhaps matches TRBD1 (6 bases). CDR1 and CDR2 from the germline V gene are LNHDA and SQIVND (reference sequence). The CDR3 covers 15 residues. Trimming stripped 6 bases from V and 2 bases from J, with 15 bases between. CDR3 residues: CASSHGTRPTDTQYF. The CDR3 bases are TGTGCCAGTAGCCACGGGACACGACCCACAGATACGCAGTATTTT. Variable domain in full (rest from reference TRBV19 and TRBJ2-3): DGGITQSPKYLFRKEGQNVTLSCEQNLNHDAMYWYRQDPGQGLRLIYYSQIVNDFQKGDIAEGYSVSREKKESFPLTVTSAQKNPTAFYLCASSHGTRPTDTQYFGPGTRLTVL.

The chain is built from TRBV10-3 and TRBJ2-7, with 7 bases aligning to TRBD2. The germline V gene encodes CDR1 ENHRY and CDR2 SYGVKD. The CDR3 spans 14 residues. With V trimmed by 3 bases and J by 6 bases, 8 bases remained unmatched. In DNA, the CDR3 is TGTGCCATCAGTGAAGCGGGGAGGACGGGCGAGCAGTACTTC. Translation: CAISEAGRTGEQYF.

The rearrangement joins TRBV28 to TRBJ2-3; TRBD1 is a possible D gene (6 bases). V lost 5 bases, J lost 3 bases, and 9 bases lay in between. The CDR3 consists of 13 residues. Germline values: CDR1 MDHEN, CDR2 SYDVKM. The CDR3 here is CASSRTATDTQYF. CDR3 bases: TGTGCCAGCAGTCGGACAGCGACAGATACGCAGTATTTT. Full variable domain (rest looked up from reference TRBV28 and TRBJ2-3): DVKVTQSSRYLVKRTGEKVFLECVQDMDHENMFWYRQDPGLGLRLIYFSYDVKMKEKGDIPEGYSVSREKKERFSLILESASTNQTSMYLCASSRTATDTQYFGPGTRLTVL.